Shown below are 17 T cell receptor beta chains from a single sample sequenced in a study of post-analysis software for immune sequencing data. Included in the TCR beta cDNA libraries were unique molecular identifiers. TCRdb redid the calling of the PCR reads with MiXCR, one entry per CDR3 protein. The sample consists of hundreds of thousands of distinct CDR3 sequences, roughly 46% of them appearing once. Antigen specificity for these receptors is unknown. Study-wide results and limits: Several TRBV segments were more frequent in patients than controls; TRBV5-6, TRBV5-1 and TRBV20-1 belonged to this group.

The sample was blood. The receptors originated from a girl aged 5 to 17 with multiple sclerosis.

The V and J genes are TRBV10-3 and TRBJ2-1; weak D call: TRBD1 (6 bases). The germline V and J ends were trimmed by 7 bases and 1 base, with 11 bases remaining between them. Germline loops: CDR1 ENHRY, CDR2 SYGVKD. The CDR3 loop spans 14 amino acids. The chain's CDR3 is CAITPGQSYNEQFF. CDR3 nucleotides: TGTGCCATCACCCCTGGACAGTCCTACAATGAGCAGTTCTTC.

The rearrangement links TRBV20-1 to TRBJ2-5; 7 bases are a match to TRBD2. Germline V gene lookup returns CDR1 DFQATT and CDR2 SNEGSKA (reference sequence). The V gene end was trimmed by 0 bases and the J gene end by 5 bases; junction bases not matched to a gene: 9. This CDR3 is 15 amino acids long. CDR3 coding DNA: TGCAGTGCTAGAGATTCGACTAGCCGTCTTGAGACCCAGTACTTC. Encoded protein: CSARDSTSRLETQYF.

The genes are TRBV6-5 and TRBJ2-1; D ambiguous. Germline V lookup: CDR1 MNHEY, CDR2 SVGAGI. Trimming removed 6 bases from V and 0 bases from J, with 9 bases in between. The CDR3 is 14 amino acids. The CDR3 DNA reads TGTGCCAGCAGGCCTGACTTCTCCTACAATGAGCAGTTCTTC. Protein sequence: CASRPDFSYNEQFF.

This sequence joins TRBV2 and TRBJ2-1; TRBD2 matches 15 bases. J lost 8 bases, V lost 6 bases, and 2 bases had no gene match. Per germline, CDR1 SNHLY and CDR2 FYNNEI. CDR3 size: 14 residues. This CDR3 reads CASRGTSGRYEQFF. The CDR3 DNA reads TGTGCCAGCAGAGGGACTAGCGGGAGGTATGAGCAGTTCTTC.

This clonotype came up a few times. The rearrangement links TRBV6-5 to TRBJ2-3; weak D call: TRBD2 (6 bases). The CDR3 contains 15 residues. V gave up 7 bases and J gave up 0 bases, with 14 bases separating them. CDR1 MNHEY and CDR2 SVGAGI come from the germline V gene. This CDR3 is CASTFRRGSTDTQYF. CDR3 nucleotide sequence: TGTGCCAGCACCTTCAGGCGGGGCAGCACAGATACGCAGTATTTT.

This clonotype has only a few counts. The chain couples TRBV28 to TRBJ1-2, with TRBD1 as a possible D gene (6 bases). V was shortened by 8 bases and J by 2 bases, with 18 bases between the two germline ends. Germline V gives CDR1 MDHEN, CDR2 SYDVKM. The CDR3 extends over 15 amino acids. CDR3 sequence reads: CASAESRGQNYGYTF. CDR3 sequence (DNA): TGTGCCAGCGCTGAAAGCAGGGGCCAGAACTATGGCTACACCTTC.

The V call is TRBV29-1, the J call TRBJ2-7; D is perhaps TRBD1 (5 bases). CDR3 length: 14 amino acids. Trimming removed 3 bases from V and 1 base from J, with 13 bases in between. Germline V gives CDR1 SQVTM, CDR2 ANQGSEA. CDR3 sequence (DNA): TGCAGCGTTGAGGATGTAGGGGATTCCTACGAGCAGTACTTC. Its translation: CSVEDVGDSYEQYF.

This clonotype occurred a few times. V and J are TRBV14 and TRBJ2-6; D unclear. CDR1 SGHDN and CDR2 FVKESK come from the germline V gene. The CDR3 runs 17 residues. V lost 1 base to trimming and J lost 0 bases, with 10 bases between them. Here the CDR3 DNA reads TGTGCCAGCAGCCAAGTTATACAGACCTCTGGGGCCAACGTCCTGACTTTC. Translating gives CASSQVIQTSGANVLTF.

In this sample, this clonotype turned up a few times. This chain links TRBV12-3 or TRBV12-4 with TRBJ2-4; 8 bases line up with TRBD1. Judging by the DNA end, TRBJ2-7 fits better; the J call may be wrong. The length of the CDR3 is 15 residues. CDR3 nucleotides: TGTGCCAGCAGGTCGGACAGGGCAAGCCCCTACGAGCAGTACTTC. Translating it yields CASRSDRASPYEQYF.

This clonotype was observed a few times. The rearrangement joins TRBV28 to TRBJ1-5; tentative D call: TRBD1 (6 bases). Germline lookup yields CDR1 MDHEN and CDR2 SYDVKM. The CDR3 length is 17 residues. V was clipped by 1 base and J by 7 bases, with 20 bases between them. CDR3 nucleotides: TGTGCCAGCAGTTTATTGGGGGCTAGTGGAAAGTTCCAGCCCCAGCATTTT. This sequence encodes CASSLLGASGKFQPQHF.

This clonotype was recorded a few times. CDR3 sequence reads: CAISETTRGSGNTDTQYF. DNA for the CDR3: TGTGCCATCAGTGAGACGACGCGGGGTAGCGGAAACACAGATACGCAGTATTTT. This chain joins TRBV10-3 and TRBJ2-3, with a weak D call TRBD2 (6 bases). Germline V gene sequence: CDR1 ENHRY, CDR2 SYGVKD. Trimming took 2 bases from V and 2 from J, leaving 20 bases between them. This CDR3 is built from 18 residues.

The J gene is TRBJ2-5, the V gene TRBV7-9; 11 bases match TRBD2. The CDR3 runs to 17 residues. Germline CDR1 SEHNR, CDR2 FQNEAQ (reference sequence). V lost 5 bases, J lost 8 bases, and 16 bases stayed unmatched. In DNA form, the CDR3 reads TGTGCCAGCAGCCCGACTGGGACTAGCGGAGAGGCAGTCACCCAGTACTTC. Its translation: CASSPTGTSGEAVTQYF.

The chain carries TRBV12-3 or TRBV12-4 and TRBJ2-1; D tentatively fits TRBD1 or TRBD2 (5 bases each). The CDR3 is 15 residues long. V was shortened by 6 bases and J by 7 bases, with 19 bases between the two germline ends. In DNA, the CDR3 is TGTGCCAGCAGGCCCATCGCCGGGACCCTTAATGAGCAGTTCTTC. Its protein is CASRPIAGTLNEQFF.

The chain recombines TRBV7-3 with TRBJ2-5, with a possible D match to TRBD2 (6 bases). V lost 2 bases and J lost 1, with 11 bases in between. CDR3 length: 15 amino acids. Germline CDR1 is SGHTA and CDR2 is FQGTGA. The CDR3 is CASSLGTGTQETQYF. CDR3 DNA sequence: TGTGCCAGCAGCTTAGGGACTGGAACCCAAGAGACCCAGTACTTC.

The chain carries TRBV12-3 or TRBV12-4 and TRBJ2-3, with 7 bases fitting TRBD1. Germline trimming cut 7 bases from V and 0 bases from J; bases unmatched to any gene: 16. This CDR3 has 18 amino acids. CDR3 loop: CASTPGTETDLSTDTQYF. The CDR3 DNA sequence: TGTGCCAGCACCCCAGGGACAGAGACCGACCTTAGCACAGATACGCAGTATTTT.

There are a few counts of this clonotype. The CDR3, as DNA: TGTGCCAGCAGCCAGGGACTTGCGGTCGAGACCCAGTACTTC. Translated, it gives CASSQGLAVETQYF. The chain employs TRBV5-5 and TRBJ2-7, with D possibly being TRBD2 (6 bases). The DNA matches TRBJ2-5 better at its end, which makes the J call doubtful. The CDR3 runs 14 residues. Per germline, CDR1 SGHKS and CDR2 YYEKEE (reference sequence).

This rearrangement joins TRBV29-1 to TRBJ2-3, with 9 bases lining up with TRBD2. The CDR3 length is 16 residues. Germline V gene sequence: CDR1 SQVTM, CDR2 ANQGSEA. Trimming at V came to 4 bases and at J to 3 bases, leaving 11 bases not matched to a gene. Written as DNA, the CDR3 is TGCAGCGTTGGGCGGCCAAGGCTAGCGGGAACAGATACGCAGTATTTT. Its translation: CSVGRPRLAGTDTQYF.